This T cell receptor (beta chain) originates from a study of vaccination effects on CD4 cells after COVID-19. Study information: Late post-vaccine samples came at days +241, +227 and +161 respectively. Post-vaccine specimens arrived a median 72 days past the second dose.

The study, taken as a whole, reports: Few convalescent patients were studied, and early post-infection samples were lacking.

Pools of viral peptides were used by the ViraFEST assay to expand antigen-specific CD4+ T cells ahead of sequencing. Following a roughly 11-day culture, CD4+ T cells were purified. PCR showed that the person got SARS-CoV-2 infection at some point between March and December 2020. As their vaccination, participants received two doses of either BNT162b2 or mRNA-1273. V dropped 1 base and J dropped 5 bases, with 12 bases sitting between them. The CDR3 sequence is 15 residues long. Germline V gene sequence: CDR1 MGHDK, CDR2 SYGVNS. Data came from immunoSEQ multiplex PCR; TCRdb stores just in-frame clones and leaves some out. The repertoire holds about 14,000 clones, 73% seen once, with 33% in the top ten. This clone was observed once. Its antigen remains unknown.

The rearrangement uses TRBV25-1 and TRBJ2-1, with D possibly TRBD2 on 5 matching bases. This sequence was found in a human donor who had a prior SARS-CoV-2 infection. The sample consisted of CD4+ T cells from PBMCs cultured with HCoV-NL63 spike peptides, taken after COVID-19 vaccination. In DNA, the CDR3 is TGTGCCAGCAGTGAATTCGGCCTAGCCCACAATGAGCAGTTCTTC. Encoded protein: CASSEFGLAHNEQFF.